A single sample is the source of the 21 T cell receptor beta chains below, sequenced in a study of TIL therapy for anti-PD-1-resistant metastatic lung cancer. Time point specified: pre-treatment sample, taken before nivolumab and TIL therapy. The immunoSEQ assay was v3. Generated by immunoSEQ multiplex PCR, the TCRdb table keeps only in-frame clones and is missing some. The sample shows about 59,000 clones, around 79% of them seen only once. This specimen consisted of blood, obtained at baseline. The receptor set was obtained from a person aged 25-80 years with non-small cell lung cancer.

CDR3 sequence: CASSPQGQHYEQYF. The CDR3 region has the DNA TGTGCCAGCAGCCCACAAGGACAGCACTACGAGCAGTACTTC. The chain joins TRBV11-3 to TRBJ2-7; D is perhaps TRBD1 (6 bases). Trimming shortened V by 5 bases and J by 3 bases, and 14 bases separated the two germline ends. This CDR3 comprises 14 residues. Looked up from germline, CDR1 is SGHNT and CDR2 is YENEEA.

The V call is TRBV27, the J call TRBJ2-3; maybe TRBD1 (6 bases). CDR3 size: 14 residues. The germline gives CDR1 MNHEY, CDR2 SMNVEV (reference sequence). V lost 6 bases and J lost 6, with 16 bases in between. The CDR3 protein is CASSISSGADTQYF. In nucleotides, the CDR3 is TGTGCCAGCAGCATTTCCTCAGGGGCCGATACGCAGTATTTT.

This clone showed up just a few times. This chain uses TRBV2 with TRBJ2-5, with D tentatively TRBD2 (5 bases). V lost 7 bases and J 6 bases, leaving 18 bases between the germline ends. Germline V gives CDR1 SNHLY, CDR2 FYNNEI. This CDR3 spans 14 amino acids. The CDR3 loop is CASTLERFLKTQYF. CDR3 bases: TGTGCCAGCACCCTAGAGCGGTTTCTAAAGACCCAGTACTTC.

The rearrangement uses TRBV4-3 and TRBJ2-7; maybe TRBD1 (5 bases). This CDR3 comprises 13 residues. Germline CDR1 reads LGHNA; CDR2 reads YSLEER. Trimming pared 2 bases from V and 3 bases from J, leaving 8 bases between. CDR3 coding DNA: TGCGCCAGCAGCCAAAATACAGGCTACGAGCAGTACTTC. This encodes CASSQNTGYEQYF.

This clone has a single count. The chain carries TRBV7-8 and TRBJ2-2, with no clear D. Trimming took 2 bases from V and 5 from J, leaving 6 bases between them. The germline V gene encodes CDR1 SGHVS and CDR2 FQNEAQ. CDR3 length: 13 amino acids. CDR3 protein: CASSLLSTGELFF. In nucleotides, the CDR3 is TGTGCCAGCAGCTTATTGTCGACCGGGGAGCTGTTTTTT.

This CDR3 reads CASTRTSGTNTGELFF. CDR3 DNA: TGTGCCAGTACCCGGACTAGCGGAACGAACACCGGGGAGCTGTTTTTT. The rearrangement joins TRBV19 to TRBJ2-2, with 10 bases matching TRBD2. Trimming at V came to 7 bases and at J to 0 bases, leaving 5 bases not matched to a gene. CDR3 length: 16 amino acids. The germline V gene encodes CDR1 LNHDA and CDR2 SQIVND (reference sequence).

As concerns this clone: The CDR3 ends on some other residue instead of the conserved phenylalanine or tryptophan, so this is likely a read error. Because the CDR3's place on the DNA is in doubt, the DNA is left out and the CDR3 is given as listed by TCRdb. The CDR3 here is CASSLVQGRI. The chain carries TRBV7-9 and TRBJ2-3. Germline lookup yields CDR1 SEHNR and CDR2 FQNEAQ (reference sequence). From its first to its last residue, the CDR3 has 10 amino acids.

The chain links TRBV7-2 to TRBJ2-7; possible D gene TRBD2, 5 bases. This CDR3 has 14 amino acids. V was pared by 3 bases and J by 6 bases, with 15 bases between. Germline assignment: CDR1 SGHTA and CDR2 FQGNSA. Here the CDR3 reads CASSFQSTSGEQYF. The CDR3 nucleotides read TGTGCCAGCAGCTTCCAGTCTACGAGCGGCGAGCAGTACTTC.

The chain recombines TRBV7-9 with TRBJ1-6; perhaps TRBD1 as D (6 bases). Germline loops: CDR1 SEHNR, CDR2 FQNEAQ (reference sequence). V lost 7 bases to trimming and J lost 0 bases, with 13 bases between them. The length of the CDR3 is 16 residues. CDR3 sequence reads: CASNNEGGSYNSPLHF. DNA of the CDR3: TGTGCCAGCAACAATGAGGGGGGCTCCTATAATTCACCCCTCCACTTT.

J is TRBJ1-3 and V is TRBV11-3; D is ambiguous. V lost 5 bases and J 0 bases, leaving 14 bases between the germline ends. The length of the CDR3 is 16 residues. Germline CDR1 is SGHNT and CDR2 is YENEEA. The CDR3 DNA reads as TGTGCCAGCAGCCCGACGGTTGGCAACTCTGGAAACACCATATATTTT. Translating it yields CASSPTVGNSGNTIYF.

J is TRBJ2-5 and V is TRBV7-2; TRBD1 might be the D (6 bases). This CDR3 region has 16 residues. V dropped 5 bases and J dropped 2 bases, with 18 bases sitting between them. The germline V gene encodes CDR1 SGHTA and CDR2 FQGNSA. CDR3 nucleotide sequence: TGTGCCAGCAGCACCCCCATAGGGGACATACAAGAGACCCAGTACTTC. It specifies CASSTPIGDIQETQYF.

The gene calls are TRBV5-6 and TRBJ2-7, with D hard to call. Germline CDR1 and CDR2: SGHDT and YYEEEE. CDR3 size: 12 residues. V lost 5 bases and J 0 bases, leaving 6 bases between the germline ends. The CDR3 bases are TGTGCCAGCAGGGACGGCTCCTACGAGCAGTACTTC. It specifies CASRDGSYEQYF.

The CDR3 region has the DNA TGTGCCAGCAGCTTAGCAGGCGGGACAGGGGGCCTTTATGGCTACACCTTC. It codes for CASSLAGGTGGLYGYTF. This chain links TRBV7-6 with TRBJ1-2, with TRBD1 matching over 12 bases. In germline, CDR1 is SGHVS, CDR2 FNYEAQ. With V trimmed by 0 bases and J by 5 bases, 7 bases remained unmatched. The CDR3 contains 17 residues.

The chain combines TRBV7-3 with TRBJ2-1; 7 bases map to TRBD2. Germline V lookup: CDR1 SGHTA, CDR2 FQGTGA. This CDR3 comprises 13 residues. The J segment lost 4 bases and the V segment lost 5 bases, leaving 2 bases of the junction unmatched. The CDR3 loop is CASSLAAYNEQFF. The CDR3 coding sequence is TGTGCCAGCAGCCTAGCGGCATACAATGAGCAGTTCTTC. Full variable domain (outside the CDR3, taken from reference TRBV7-3 and TRBJ2-1): GAGVSQTPSNKVTEKGKYVELRCDPISGHTALYWYRQSLGQGPEFLIYFQGTGAADDSGLPNDRFFAVRPEGSVSTLKIQRTERGDSAVYLCASSLAAYNEQFFGPGTRLTVL.

This clone was detected once. This sequence joins TRBV9 and TRBJ1-2; TRBD1 is a possible D gene (6 bases). V lost 0 bases to trimming and J lost 4 bases, with 10 bases between them. The CDR3 sequence is 14 residues long. From germline, CDR1 is SGDLS and CDR2 YYNGEE. CDR3 nucleotides: TGTGCCAGCAGCGTAGGGCAGGGGAGCTATGGCTACACCTTC. Protein sequence: CASSVGQGSYGYTF.

The genes are TRBV7-8 and TRBJ2-7, with TRBD1 matching over 9 bases. The CDR3 has 14 amino acids. The germline V gene has CDR1 SGHVS and CDR2 FQNEAQ. V lost 5 bases and J lost 4; bases outside the gene matches: 6. The CDR3 nucleotides are TGTGCCAGCAGCCCCCGGACAGGGGAATACGAGCAGTACTTC. It is translated as CASSPRTGEYEQYF.

CDR3 sequence: CSVAGTGAGGANVLTF. The CDR3 DNA follows: TGCAGCGTTGCCGGGACAGGGGCGGGAGGGGCCAACGTCCTGACTTTC. The chain combines TRBV29-1 with TRBJ2-6; 10 bases align to TRBD1. The CDR3 contains 16 residues. Unmatched junction bases numbered 7, after V lost 4 bases and J lost 4 bases. Germline values: CDR1 SQVTM, CDR2 ANQGSEA. The variable domain in full, with the rest retrieved from reference TRBV29-1 and TRBJ2-6, is SAVISQKPSRDICQRGTSLTIQCQVDSQVTMMFWYRQQPGQSLTLIATANQGSEATYESGFVIDKFPISRPNLTFSTLTVSNMSPEDSSIYLCSVAGTGAGGANVLTFGAGSRLTVL.

This clone was seen once. The chain carries TRBV4-2 and TRBJ2-1, with D unclear. The CDR3 totals 17 residues. Between the trimmed V and J ends, which lost 4 bases and 2 bases, there was a span of 18 bases. CDR1 LGHNA and CDR2 YNFKEQ come from the germline V gene. CDR3: CASSLQTGFRTYNEQFF. DNA for the CDR3: TGTGCCAGCAGCCTACAGACTGGATTCCGAACCTACAATGAGCAGTTCTTC.

The rearrangement joins TRBV7-6 to TRBJ1-5; no firm D call. V shed 0 bases and J shed 6 bases, with 9 bases lying between them. Germline V gene data show CDR1 as SGHVS and CDR2 as FNYEAQ. This CDR3 spans 14 amino acids. DNA of the CDR3: TGTGCCAGCAGCTTAGCTGAAGGTCTTCAGCCCCAGCATTTT. The encoded protein is CASSLAEGLQPQHF.

This clone was picked up a small number of times. The rearrangement joins TRBV6-1 to TRBJ1-4; 7 bases fit TRBD1. This CDR3 is built from 15 residues. Germline values: CDR1 MNHNS, CDR2 SASEGT. After removal of 6 bases from V and 10 bases from J, the junction contained 14 bases not matched to a gene. The CDR3 region has the DNA TGTGCCAGCAGGGGAACAGGGGCGCTTCGTGGAAAACTGTTTTTT. Its translation is CASRGTGALRGKLFF.

The chain links TRBV28 to TRBJ2-1, with 14 bases lining up with TRBD2. The CDR3 spans 13 residues. CDR1 and CDR2 (germline): MDHEN, SYDVKM. V shed 11 bases and J 7 bases; nucleotides not matched to a gene: 4. The CDR3 DNA reads as TGTGCCTGGGGGACTAGCGGGAGAAATGAGCAGTTCTTC. It codes for CAWGTSGRNEQFF.